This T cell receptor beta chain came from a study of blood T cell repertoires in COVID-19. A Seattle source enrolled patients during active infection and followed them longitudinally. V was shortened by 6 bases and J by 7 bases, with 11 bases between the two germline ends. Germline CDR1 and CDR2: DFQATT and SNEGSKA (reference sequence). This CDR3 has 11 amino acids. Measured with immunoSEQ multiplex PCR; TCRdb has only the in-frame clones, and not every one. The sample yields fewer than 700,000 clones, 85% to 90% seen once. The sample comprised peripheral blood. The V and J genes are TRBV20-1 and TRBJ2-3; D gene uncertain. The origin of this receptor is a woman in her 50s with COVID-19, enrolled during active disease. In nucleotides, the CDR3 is TGCAGTGCCACCTTGGCCCATACGCAGTATTTT. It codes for CSATLAHTQYF.